This T cell receptor beta chain emerged from a study of blood T cell repertoires in COVID-19. Study in general: Acute-phase and convalescent COVID-19 samples originated in the United States, Italy and Spain. PBMCs, B-cell-depleted T cells, or T cells provided the cDNA or gDNA that made up the material.

Authors' processing steps: Reference gene primer amplification gave estimated nucleated cell counts. Only in-frame clones appear in the TCRdb table, and some are missing; sequencing was by immunoSEQ multiplex PCR. V and J calls and clone size are those listed in that table; D and trimming were worked out from the DNA. The table records some 70,000 clones, more than 70% of them present only once. This CDR3 is built from 19 residues. Per the germline V gene, CDR1 is SNHLY and CDR2 is FYNNEI. The trim removed 5 bases at V and 5 bases at J, leaving 23 bases unmatched. The gene calls are TRBV2 and TRBJ1-1; 7 nucleotides agree with TRBD1. This clonotype was sampled from a man in his fifties with active COVID-19. What was sequenced was peripheral blood. CDR3 nucleotides: TGTGCCAGCAGTCGCCCCTTGACAGGGCGGGCGGATCATCGAACTGAAGCTTTCTTT. Translated, it gives CASSRPLTGRADHRTEAFF.